This T cell receptor (beta chain) was sequenced in a study of shared clonotypes between healthy human individuals. Profiled with immunoSEQ multiplex PCR; TCRdb holds only in-frame clones, not every one. The sample has around 580,000 clones, roughly 98% seen once. Naive CD8 cells lacked CD45RO and underwent positive selection for CCR7, leaving out terminally differentiated effector memory CD45RA+ cells. Donors, without exception, were Caucasian adults residing in Nashville, Tennessee. V trimming: 4 bases; J trimming: 4 bases; junction bases outside the gene matches: 9. The CDR3 is 15 amino acids. CDR1 and CDR2 from the germline V gene are SGHAT and FQNNGV.

This chain uses TRBV11-2 with TRBJ1-1; 7 bases align to TRBD1. The receptor was isolated from a man in his thirties or forties in good health. The sequenced material came from naive CD8+ T cells sorted from blood. The CDR3 spells CASSSPGGVSTEAFF. CDR3 bases: TGTGCCAGCAGCTCTCCAGGGGGTGTGAGCACTGAAGCTTTCTTT.